The rows below give T cell receptor beta chains drawn from one sample of a study of blood T cells in healthy people across ages. Using its own MiXCR run on the 5' RACE reads, TCRdb lists one record per CDR3 protein. The profile shows roughly 1.6 million distinct CDR3 sequences, roughly 32% of them singletons. The sample comprised blood. These receptors were obtained from a woman in her 30s in good health. The CDR3 runs from the conserved cysteine through the conserved F or W. Each record gives: J gene, V gene, clone size, D gene, CDR3 protein, CDR3 DNA. A D gene is named only where the DNA matches it firmly. Rows give clone size only sometimes, using once, few, many, or a class for an expanded clone.

TRBJ2-7	TRBV6-1	.	TRBD2	CASSVERGFEQYF	TGTGCCAGCAGTGTTGAGCGGGGGTTCGAGCAGTACTTC
TRBJ2-7	TRBV7-9	.	.	CASSGGPGDSAYEQYF	TGTGCCAGCAGCGGCGGCCCGGGGGATTCCGCCTACGAGCAGTACTTC
TRBJ2-2	TRBV11-2	.	.	CASSWRRDTGELFF	TGTGCCAGCAGCTGGCGCAGGGACACCGGGGAGCTGTTTTTT
TRBJ2-3	TRBV20-1	.	.	CSARLRVSTDTQYF	TGCAGTGCTAGACTTCGGGTTAGCACAGATACGCAGTATTTT
TRBJ2-3	TRBV9	few	.	CASSVSRGADTQYF	TGTGCCAGCAGCGTATCCAGGGGGGCAGATACGCAGTATTTT
TRBJ2-1	TRBV9	.	.	CASSVARAGSRNEQFF	TGTGCCAGCAGCGTGGCCCGCGCGGGAAGTAGGAATGAGCAGTTCTTC
TRBJ2-3	TRBV7-2	.	TRBD2	CASSTTSGGRNLLTDTQYF	TGTGCCAGCAGTACGACTAGCGGGGGCCGGAACTTACTCACAGATACGCAGTATTTT
TRBJ2-5	TRBV7-7	.	.	CASSLFRSGGQETQYF	TGTGCCAGCAGCTTGTTCAGGAGTGGGGGCCAAGAGACCCAGTACTTC
TRBJ2-5	TRBV5-1	few	TRBD2	CASSLGGGGSQETQYF	TGCGCCAGCAGCTTGGGCGGCGGGGGTAGCCAAGAGACCCAGTACTTC
TRBJ1-2	TRBV20-1	.	.	CSAREGRTVYGYTF	TGCAGTGCTAGAGAGGGACGGACCGTTTATGGCTACACCTTC
TRBJ1-5	TRBV10-3	few	.	CAIGDDRYSEGVFQHF	TGTGCCATCGGGGATGACAGGTATTCGGAGGGGGTATTTCAGCATTTT
TRBJ1-4	TRBV7-9	many	.	CASSLTGEKLFF	TGTGCCAGCAGCTTAACGGGGGAAAAACTGTTTTTT
TRBJ1-4	TRBV28	few	.	CASNPGTGNEKLFF	TGTGCCAGCAACCCCGGGACTGGTAATGAAAAACTGTTTTTT
TRBJ2-7	TRBV27	many	TRBD2	CASQLAGGPYEQYF	TGTGCCAGCCAACTAGCGGGGGGACCCTACGAGCAGTACTTC
TRBJ2-7	TRBV5-1	many	.	CASSQWGAEDYEQYF	TGCGCCAGCAGCCAGTGGGGGGCCGAGGACTACGAGCAGTACTTC
TRBJ1-2	TRBV4-2	.	.	CASSPAEEFYGYTF	TGTGCCAGCAGCCCAGCCGAGGAATTCTATGGCTACACCTTC
TRBJ2-1	TRBV7-3	few	TRBD2	CASSLIASGGSNEQFF	TGTGCCAGCAGCTTAATCGCTAGCGGGGGATCCAATGAGCAGTTCTTC
TRBJ2-7	TRBV10-3	few	TRBD1	CAISERDRASYEQYF	TGTGCCATCAGTGAAAGGGACAGGGCCTCCTACGAGCAGTACTTC
TRBJ2-5	TRBV30	few	.	CAWSVKGQETQYF	TGTGCCTGGAGTGTTAAGGGCCAAGAGACCCAGTACTTC
TRBJ2-1	TRBV15	few	.	CATSRDGGTEQFF	TGTGCCACCAGCAGAGATGGGGGGACAGAGCAGTTCTTC
TRBJ1-1	TRBV6-6	few	.	CASSGDTENTEAFF	TGTGCCAGCAGCGGCGACACCGAGAACACTGAAGCTTTCTTT
TRBJ2-7	TRBV20-1	.	TRBD2	CSARGHGGFPYEQYF	TGCAGTGCTAGGGGGCACGGGGGGTTCCCCTACGAGCAGTACTTC
TRBJ2-3	TRBV12-3/TRBV12-4	.	.	CASTQGLGGVSTDTQYF	TGTGCCAGCACCCAGGGTTTGGGCGGAGTCAGCACAGATACGCAGTATTTT
TRBJ2-3	TRBV5-1	.	.	CASSLEHITDTQYF	TGCGCCAGCAGCTTGGAACATATCACAGATACGCAGTATTTT
TRBJ2-7	TRBV28	.	TRBD1	CASSPGTGVLEQYF	TGTGCCAGCAGTCCAGGGACAGGGGTCCTCGAGCAGTACTTC
TRBJ2-5	TRBV7-6	few	TRBD2	CASSSPGLLRETQYF	TGTGCCAGCAGTTCTCCGGGACTACTGAGGGAGACCCAGTACTTC
TRBJ2-3	TRBV14	.	.	CASSQVRPLASDTQYF	TGTGCCAGCAGCCAAGTGAGACCTCTAGCCTCAGATACGCAGTATTTT
TRBJ2-3	TRBV12-3/TRBV12-4	many	TRBD2	CASSLSTSGGPDTQYF	TGTGCCAGCAGTCTCTCTACTAGCGGGGGCCCAGATACGCAGTATTTT
TRBJ2-3	TRBV6-1	.	.	CASTRDTDTRYF	TGTGCCAGCACGCGGGACACCGATACGCGGTATTTT
TRBJ2-7	TRBV29-1	many	.	CSVDVPDRGSYEQYF	TGCAGCGTTGACGTCCCAGACCGGGGTTCCTACGAGCAGTACTTC
TRBJ2-1	TRBV2	once	TRBD2	CASSAYGLALDDQFF	TGTGCCAGCAGTGCGTATGGACTAGCTCTGGATGATCAGTTCTTC
TRBJ2-5	TRBV20-1	few	TRBD2	CSAKAGGLQETQYF	TGCAGTGCTAAAGCGGGAGGCCTCCAAGAGACCCAGTACTTC
TRBJ2-3	TRBV6-1	few	.	CASSVRQVGGDTQYF	TGTGCCAGCAGTGTCCGACAGGTGGGGGGGGATACGCAGTATTTT
TRBJ2-7	TRBV7-8	few	.	CASSPSVGDEQYF	TGTGCCAGCAGCCCCTCTGTGGGGGACGAGCAGTACTTC
TRBJ2-5	TRBV5-4	.	.	CASSSGHRGQETQYF	TGTGCCAGCAGCTCGGGCCACCGGGGCCAAGAGACCCAGTACTTC
TRBJ1-2	TRBV20-1	once	TRBD1	CSAHQGGRGYTF	TGCAGTGCGCATCAGGGGGGTAGAGGCTACACCTTC
TRBJ1-1	TRBV6-1	.	.	CASRGMGGRTEAFF	TGTGCCAGCAGAGGTATGGGGGGGAGGACTGAAGCTTTCTTT
TRBJ1-2	TRBV5-6	few	.	CASSLMWGDYGYTF	TGTGCCAGCAGCTTGATGTGGGGCGACTATGGCTACACCTTC
TRBJ2-5	TRBV12-3/TRBV12-4	.	TRBD2	CASSSPLEGGGAIYQQYF	TGTGCCAGCAGTTCTCCCCTTGAAGGCGGGGGGGCAATATATCAGCAGTACTTC
TRBJ2-3	TRBV27	.	.	CASSPPSGGGTDTQYF	TGTGCCAGCAGTCCCCCCTCGGGTGGGGGCACAGATACGCAGTATTTT
TRBJ2-1	TRBV12-3/TRBV12-4	.	.	CASTQHHSSYNEQFF	TGTGCCAGCACCCAACATCATAGCTCCTACAATGAGCAGTTCTTC
TRBJ2-3	TRBV5-6	few	.	CASSFQVPSTDTQYF	TGTGCCAGCAGCTTCCAGGTCCCCAGCACAGATACGCAGTATTTT
TRBJ2-4	TRBV6-1	.	TRBD1	CASSERTGSGEQYF	TGTGCCAGCAGTGAAAGGACAGGGAGTGGGGAGCAGTACTTC
TRBJ1-2	TRBV28	.	TRBD1	CASSPTSRDRGSNYGYTF	TGTGCCAGCAGTCCAACATCCCGGGACAGGGGTTCTAACTATGGCTACACCTTC
TRBJ1-2	TRBV25-1	few	.	CASSEYIHYGYTF	TGTGCCAGCAGTGAATATATCCACTATGGCTACACCTTC
TRBJ2-7	TRBV3-1	few	TRBD2	CASSQSGGYEQYF	TGTGCCAGCAGCCAATCGGGGGGCTACGAGCAGTACTTC
TRBJ1-2	TRBV25-1	.	.	CASSESSDGYTF	TGTGCCAGCAGTGAATCGTCTGATGGCTACACCTTC
TRBJ1-5	TRBV20-1	.	.	CSAEQGGNQPQHF	TGCAGTGCTGAACAGGGAGGCAATCAGCCCCAGCATTTT
TRBJ2-5	TRBV10-1	many	TRBD1	CASSEGRTGLRETQYF	TGCGCCAGCAGTGAGGGCCGGACAGGCCTCCGGGAGACCCAGTACTTC
TRBJ2-1	TRBV18	.	.	CASSSMVGPRNNEQFF	TGTGCCAGCTCATCTATGGTGGGTCCCAGAAACAATGAGCAGTTCTTC
TRBJ1-6	TRBV28	once	.	CASSPSSGANSPLHF	TGTGCCAGCAGCCCATCTTCCGGAGCGAATTCACCCCTCCACTTT
TRBJ2-5	TRBV7-2	few	.	CASSHRVDSETQYF	TGTGCCAGCAGCCACAGGGTTGACAGTGAGACCCAGTACTTC
TRBJ2-3	TRBV20-1	.	TRBD1	CSADRGSTDTQYF	TGCAGTGCTGACAGGGGGAGCACAGATACGCAGTATTTT